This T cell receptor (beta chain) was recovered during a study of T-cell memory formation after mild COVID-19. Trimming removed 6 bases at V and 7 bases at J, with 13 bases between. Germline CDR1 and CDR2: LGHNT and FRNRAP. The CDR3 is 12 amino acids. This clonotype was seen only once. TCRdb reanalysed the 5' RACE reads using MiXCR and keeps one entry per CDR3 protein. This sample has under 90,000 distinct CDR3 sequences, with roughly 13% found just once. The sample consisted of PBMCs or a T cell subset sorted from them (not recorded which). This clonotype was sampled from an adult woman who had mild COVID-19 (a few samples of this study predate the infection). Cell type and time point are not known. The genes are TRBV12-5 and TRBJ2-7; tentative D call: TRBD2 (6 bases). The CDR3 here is CASGFVGGEQYF. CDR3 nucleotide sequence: TGTGCTAGTGGATTTGTGGGAGGTGAGCAGTACTTC.